The T cell receptor (beta chain) described here comes from a study of T cells in Graves' hyperthyroidism and ophthalmopathy. Amplification yielded TCR beta CDR3 regions, with RNA transcripts as the source. HTBI primers were used for first-round RT-PCR of the TCR CDR3. Using its own MiXCR run on the multiplex PCR reads, TCRdb lists one record per CDR3 protein. The sample shows under 350,000 distinct CDR3 sequences, about 15% of them seen only once. From germline, CDR1 is SGHTA and CDR2 FQGNSA. V was cut by 3 bases and J by 2 bases, with 7 bases left in between. This CDR3 spans 14 amino acids. Out of approximately 10 ml of fresh peripheral blood came the PBMCs.

Sample: blood. The clonotype was recovered from a woman in her fifties or sixties with Graves' ophthalmopathy. The V call is TRBV7-2, the J call TRBJ1-4; D is unresolved. The CDR3 sequence is CASSFGFTNEKLFF. CDR3 coding DNA: TGTGCCAGCAGCTTCGGGTTTACTAATGAAAAACTGTTTTTT. The variable domain in full, completed from reference TRBV7-2 and TRBJ1-4, reads GAGVSQSPSNKVTEKGKDVELRCDPISGHTALYWYRQSLGQGLEFLIYFQGNSAPDKSGLPSDRFSAERTGGSVSTLTIQRTQQEDSAVYLCASSFGFTNEKLFFGSGTQLSVL.